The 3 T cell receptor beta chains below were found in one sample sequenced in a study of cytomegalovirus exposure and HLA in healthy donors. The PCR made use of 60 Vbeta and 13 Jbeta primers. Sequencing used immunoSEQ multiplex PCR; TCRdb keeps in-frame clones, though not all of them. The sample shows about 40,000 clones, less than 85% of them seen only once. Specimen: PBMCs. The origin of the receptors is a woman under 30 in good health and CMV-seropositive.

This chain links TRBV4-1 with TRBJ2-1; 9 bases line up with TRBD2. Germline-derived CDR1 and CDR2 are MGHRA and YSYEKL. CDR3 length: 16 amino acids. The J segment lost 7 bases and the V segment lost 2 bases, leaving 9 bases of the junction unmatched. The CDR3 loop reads CASSQLRVAGVNEQFF. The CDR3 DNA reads TGCGCCAGCAGCCAATTAAGAGTAGCGGGGGTGAATGAGCAGTTCTTC.

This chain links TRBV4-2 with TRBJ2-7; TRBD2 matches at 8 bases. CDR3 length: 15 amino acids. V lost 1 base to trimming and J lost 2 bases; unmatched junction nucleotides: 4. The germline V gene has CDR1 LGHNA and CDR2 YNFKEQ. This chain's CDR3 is CASSQGAGATYEQYF. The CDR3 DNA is TGTGCCAGCAGCCAAGGAGCGGGGGCAACCTACGAGCAGTACTTC.

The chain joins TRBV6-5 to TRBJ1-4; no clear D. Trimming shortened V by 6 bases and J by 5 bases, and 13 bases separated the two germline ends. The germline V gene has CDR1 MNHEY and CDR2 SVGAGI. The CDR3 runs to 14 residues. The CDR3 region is CASRPTAKNEKLFF. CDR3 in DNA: TGTGCCAGCAGGCCAACAGCCAAAAATGAAAAACTGTTTTTT.